The next 18 T cell receptor beta chains were all read from a single sample in a study of shared clonotypes between healthy human individuals. The protocol was immunoSEQ multiplex PCR, while the TCRdb copy is restricted to in-frame clones and leaves out a portion. The repertoire consists of roughly 2 million clones, with 95% occurring once and the leading ten covering roughly 0.13%. The sample comprised naive CD4+ T cells sorted from blood. Subset given: CD45RA+ positively selected. These receptors were obtained from a man aged 18 to 35 in good health.

The chain couples TRBV5-1 to TRBJ2-5; D could derive from TRBD1 or TRBD2 (6 bases each). From germline, CDR1 is SGHRS and CDR2 YFSETQ. This CDR3 comprises 15 residues. Trimming pared 0 bases from V and 5 bases from J, leaving 14 bases between. DNA for the CDR3: TGCGCCAGCAGCTTGGAACAGGGAAGCGGGGAGACCCAGTACTTC. Translated: CASSLEQGSGETQYF.

This rearrangement joins TRBV5-4 to TRBJ2-5; D is perhaps TRBD1 or TRBD2 (5 bases each). Germline V gene lookup returns CDR1 SGHNT and CDR2 YYREEE (reference sequence). This CDR3 has 15 amino acids. Between the trimmed V and J ends, which lost 2 bases and 6 bases, there was a span of 17 bases. The CDR3 coding sequence is TGTGCCAGCAGCTTCGGGACCCGGGACCCCCAGACCCAGTACTTC. It codes for CASSFGTRDPQTQYF.

The chain has TRBV27 and TRBJ2-3; no reliable D call. V lost 5 bases, J lost 0 bases, and 12 bases lay in between. The CDR3 runs to 15 residues. CDR1 MNHEY and CDR2 SMNVEV come from the germline V gene (reference sequence). The CDR3 here is CASSPWVSSTDTQYF. The DNA of the CDR3 is TGTGCCAGCAGTCCCTGGGTTTCTAGCACAGATACGCAGTATTTT.

As for this clone: The sample carries other DNA sequences with the same CDR3. The V gene is TRBV6-5, the J gene TRBJ2-3; 13 nucleotides line up with TRBD2. The CDR3 has 16 amino acids. CDR1 is MNHEY and CDR2 is SVGAGI in the germline V gene. V was pared by 4 bases and J by 2 bases, with 3 bases of the junction left unmatched. The DNA for the CDR3 is TGTGCCAGCAGTTCTGGACTAGCGGGGGCCACAGATACGCAGTATTTT. Residues: CASSSGLAGATDTQYF.

The chain joins TRBV7-8 to TRBJ2-7; the D gene is possibly TRBD1 (5 bases). The V and J ends lost 1 base and 2 bases respectively, with 12 bases between them. The CDR3 has 15 residues. The germline V gene encodes CDR1 SGHVS and CDR2 FQNEAQ. The CDR3 loop reads CASSLEGPVAYEQYF. DNA of the CDR3: TGTGCCAGCAGCTTAGAGGGGCCAGTAGCCTACGAGCAGTACTTC.

The genes are TRBV5-1 and TRBJ1-1; 9 bases are a match to TRBD1. Germline assignment: CDR1 SGHRS and CDR2 YFSETQ. The length of the CDR3 is 17 residues. V trimming: 1 base; J trimming: 8 bases; junction bases outside the gene matches: 15. This CDR3 reads CASSLTAGTGRTREAFF. DNA for the CDR3: TGCGCCAGCAGCTTGACTGCCGGGACAGGGCGGACGAGGGAAGCTTTCTTT.

This clone was picked up one time. This chain uses TRBV5-1 with TRBJ2-2, with D possibly TRBD2 on 6 matching bases. Germline CDR1 is SGHRS and CDR2 is YFSETQ. The CDR3 contains 15 residues. V was clipped by 3 bases and J by 7 bases, with 16 bases between them. Here the CDR3 reads CASSSGLQSNGELFF. Here the CDR3 DNA reads TGCGCCAGCAGCTCGGGACTTCAGAGTAACGGGGAGCTGTTTTTT.

V gene TRBV30 combines with J gene TRBJ2-7; 9 nucleotides match TRBD1. The CDR3 totals 14 residues. The V gene's germline CDR1 is GTSNPN and CDR2 SVGIG (reference sequence). V gave up 4 bases and J gave up 0 bases; unmatched junction bases: 4. In DNA, the CDR3 is TGTGCCTGGAAGGGACAGGGTAGCTCCTACGAGCAGTACTTC. This codes for CAWKGQGSSYEQYF. Looking up the rest from reference TRBV30 and TRBJ2-7 gives the full variable domain: SQTIHQWPATLVQPVGSPLSLECTVEGTSNPNLYWYRQAAGRGLQLLFYSVGIGQISSEVPQNLSASRPQDRQFILSSKKLLLSDSGFYLCAWKGQGSSYEQYFGPGTRLTVT.

The genes are TRBV19 and TRBJ1-1, with no clear D. Germline CDR1 and CDR2: LNHDA and SQIVND (reference sequence). The CDR3 is 13 amino acids. Trimming shortened V by 5 bases and J by 2 bases, and 9 bases separated the two germline ends. In DNA form, the CDR3 reads TGTGCCAGTAGTTCACACACCAACACTGAAGCTTTCTTT. Its protein product is CASSSHTNTEAFF. The whole variable domain, remainder taken from reference TRBV19 and TRBJ1-1, is DGGITQSPKYLFRKEGQNVTLSCEQNLNHDAMYWYRQDPGQGLRLIYYSQIVNDFQKGDIAEGYSVSREKKESFPLTVTSAQKNPTAFYLCASSSHTNTEAFFGQGTRLTVV.

This rearrangement joins TRBV30 to TRBJ1-5; D is unclear. The CDR3 totals 12 residues. The ends were cut back, 5 bases at V and 3 bases at J, with 8 bases in the middle. Germline CDR1 reads GTSNPN; CDR2 reads SVGIG (reference sequence). The DNA for the CDR3 is TGTGCCTGGGATAGATCCAATCAGCCCCAGCATTTT. This translates into CAWDRSNQPQHF.

The rearrangement links TRBV5-1 to TRBJ1-1; D is perhaps TRBD1 (5 bases). The CDR3 length is 15 residues. Germline CDR1 SGHRS, CDR2 YFSETQ. V lost 0 bases, J lost 6 bases, and 15 bases lay in between. In DNA form, the CDR3 reads TGCGCCAGCAGCTTGGTCGGGGGGACTGGTTCTGAAGCTTTCTTT. Protein product: CASSLVGGTGSEAFF. The complete variable domain, with remaining parts taken from reference TRBV5-1 and TRBJ1-1, reads KAGVTQTPRYLIKTRGQQVTLSCSPISGHRSVSWYQQTPGQGLQFLFEYFSETQRNKGNFPGRFSGRQFSNSRSEMNVSTLELGDSALYLCASSLVGGTGSEAFFGQGTRLTVV.

The chain is built from TRBV5-1 and TRBJ2-5; D is ambiguous. This CDR3 comprises 15 residues. V gave up 2 bases and J gave up 3 bases, with 14 bases separating them. The germline V gene has CDR1 SGHRS and CDR2 YFSETQ. The DNA for the CDR3 is TGCGCCAGCAGCTTAACTGGTGGGAACGAAGAGACCCAGTACTTC. It translates to CASSLTGGNEETQYF. The full variable domain, rest sourced from reference TRBV5-1 and TRBJ2-5, is KAGVTQTPRYLIKTRGQQVTLSCSPISGHRSVSWYQQTPGQGLQFLFEYFSETQRNKGNFPGRFSGRQFSNSRSEMNVSTLELGDSALYLCASSLTGGNEETQYFGPGTRLLVL.

The rearrangement uses TRBV29-1 and TRBJ1-1; D is uncertain. The CDR3 is 13 residues long. Looked up from germline, CDR1 is SQVTM and CDR2 is ANQGSEA. V gave up 2 bases and J gave up 4 bases, with 11 bases separating them. CDR3 in amino acids: CSVEFSESTEAFF. Here the CDR3 DNA reads TGCAGCGTTGAATTCAGTGAGAGCACTGAAGCTTTCTTT.

The chain is built from TRBV2 and TRBJ2-7; 11 nucleotides match TRBD1. V shed 6 bases, J shed 3 bases, and the junction held 7 bases outside the gene matches. This CDR3 has 15 amino acids. Germline V lookup: CDR1 SNHLY, CDR2 FYNNEI. The CDR3 nucleotides read TGTGCCAGCAGCATCGGGACAGGGGGGTTCTACGAGCAGTACTTC. This gives the protein CASSIGTGGFYEQYF.

This chain links TRBV28 with TRBJ2-2, with D possibly matching TRBD2 (5 bases). The ends were cut back, 2 bases at V and 8 bases at J, with 12 bases in the middle. This CDR3 contains 14 residues. The germline CDR1 and CDR2 sequences are MDHEN and SYDVKM. The CDR3 here is CASSLTPPGGELFF. The DNA for the CDR3 is TGTGCCAGCAGTTTAACCCCCCCGGGGGGGGAGCTGTTTTTT.

V usage is TRBV18 and J usage is TRBJ2-7; tentative D call: TRBD2 (5 bases). The ends were cut back, 0 bases at V and 7 bases at J, with 13 bases in the middle. The germline gives CDR1 KGHSH, CDR2 LQKENI. The CDR3 is 14 residues long. CDR3 amino acids: CASSPPGDTGEQYF. For the CDR3, the DNA is TGTGCCAGCTCACCACCGGGAGATACGGGAGAGCAGTACTTC.

J is TRBJ1-5 and V is TRBV28, with 10 bases aligning to TRBD1. Germline lookup yields CDR1 MDHEN and CDR2 SYDVKM. Losses at the gene ends were 5 bases for V and 2 bases for J; bases not matched to a gene: 12. The CDR3 is 18 amino acids. For the CDR3, the DNA is TGTGCCAGCAGTATCGGGACAGGGGCGTCGTTGGGCAATCAGCCCCAGCATTTT. Its protein product is CASSIGTGASLGNQPQHF.

This clone was observed once. The chain links TRBV28 to TRBJ2-7; TRBD1 is a possible D gene (5 bases). Trimming cost V 1 base and J 3 bases, with 10 bases left between them. In germline, CDR1 is MDHEN, CDR2 SYDVKM. The CDR3 runs to 14 residues. This CDR3 is CASSLLHRSYEQYF. In DNA, the CDR3 is TGTGCCAGCAGTTTATTGCACAGGAGCTACGAGCAGTACTTC.